Following are 13 T cell receptor beta chains from one sample sequenced in a study of T cell responses to AZD1222 COVID-19 vaccine. Sequencing used immunoSEQ multiplex PCR; TCRdb keeps in-frame clones, though not all of them. The sample shows around 100,000 clones, about 94% of them seen only once. The sample was peripheral blood, taken on day 0 of AZD1222 vaccination. The receptors derive from an adult in good health.

V usage is TRBV7-9 and J usage is TRBJ1-4, with D perhaps matching TRBD1 (6 bases). The CDR3 runs 13 residues. From germline, CDR1 is SEHNR and CDR2 FQNEAQ (reference sequence). Trimming took off 4 bases at V and 8 bases at J, with 11 bases between the two ends. The CDR3 DNA sequence: TGTGCCAGCAGCTACCCCCAGGGGGAAAAACTGTTTTTT. Protein product: CASSYPQGEKLFF.

The chain links TRBV9 to TRBJ2-3; D is undetermined. Trimming took 0 bases from V and 8 from J, leaving 4 bases between them. The CDR3 is 11 residues long. Germline V gene lookup returns CDR1 SGDLS and CDR2 YYNGEE. The CDR3 DNA reads TGTGCCAGCAGCGTAGCTCGTACGCAGTATTTT. As protein: CASSVARTQYF.

The gene calls are TRBV7-3 and TRBJ2-2; the D is unclear. V shed 2 bases and J shed 0 bases, with 4 bases lying between them. The CDR3 covers 14 residues. CDR1 SGHTA and CDR2 FQGTGA come from the germline V gene. The CDR3 DNA follows: TGTGCCAGCAGCTTAGTCCCGAACACCGGGGAGCTGTTTTTT. Encoded protein: CASSLVPNTGELFF.

A single count supports this clone. This sequence joins TRBV18 and TRBJ2-5; the D gene is possibly TRBD2 (6 bases). CDR3 length equals 14 residues. The germline V gene has CDR1 KGHSH and CDR2 LQKENI. Trimming took 5 bases from V and 3 from J, leaving 13 bases between them. The CDR3 protein is CASSVLEGKETQYF. CDR3 in DNA: TGTGCCAGCTCAGTCTTGGAGGGGAAAGAGACCCAGTACTTC.

In DNA, the CDR3 is TGTGCCAGCAGTTTGTTAGGGGAGGGGACGACCGGGGAGCTGTTTTTT. Protein sequence: CASSLLGEGTTGELFF. The chain links TRBV28 to TRBJ2-2; 7 bases fit TRBD2. Germline CDR1 MDHEN, CDR2 SYDVKM. The CDR3 is 16 amino acids. V was clipped by 3 bases and J by 5 bases; unmatched bases: 9.

The J gene is TRBJ1-2, the V gene TRBV4-1, with TRBD1 as a possible D gene (5 bases). Germline V gene data show CDR1 as MGHRA and CDR2 as YSYEKL. V lost 4 bases, J lost 2 bases, and 11 bases lay in between. This CDR3 has 14 residues. The CDR3 is CASSPQGINYGYTF. CDR3 DNA: TGCGCCAGCAGCCCCCAGGGTATAAACTATGGCTACACCTTC.

V and J are TRBV6-2 or TRBV6-3 and TRBJ1-3; possibly TRBD1 for D (5 bases). Germline CDR1 is MNHEY and CDR2 is SVGEGT. The CDR3 consists of 20 residues. The V end lost 0 bases, the J end lost 0 bases, and 21 bases lay between the germline ends. In nucleotides, the CDR3 is TGTGCCAGCAGTTACTCGATGTATACTTCCGGGGACGACTCTGGAAACACCATATATTTT. Amino acids: CASSYSMYTSGDDSGNTIYF.

V usage is TRBV6-6 and J usage is TRBJ1-1; TRBD1 matches 7 bases. The CDR3 length is 18 residues. V shed 5 bases, J shed 5 bases, and the junction held 20 bases outside the gene matches. The germline V gene encodes CDR1 MNHNY and CDR2 SVGAGI (reference sequence). In DNA form, the CDR3 reads TGTGCCAGCAGTCTAGAGGGGGCGCGAGGGGCTCTGGGTACTGAAGCTTTCTTT. Protein sequence: CASSLEGARGALGTEAFF.

This clone was detected only once. The chain combines TRBV11-3 with TRBJ1-4; 7 bases are shared with TRBD1. The CDR3 spans 13 residues. Germline loops: CDR1 SGHNT, CDR2 YENEEA. With 4 bases clipped from V and 8 bases from J, the junction kept 4 bases outside the gene matches. CDR3 nucleotide sequence: TGTGCCAGCAGCTATACAGGGGAAGAAAAACTGTTTTTT. This translates into CASSYTGEEKLFF.

The chain has TRBV5-1 and TRBJ2-5; 10 bases align to TRBD2. Germline CDR1 is SGHRS and CDR2 is YFSETQ. J gave up 5 bases and V 4 bases, and 14 bases lay outside the gene matches. CDR3 length: 17 residues. CDR3 in DNA: TGCGCCAGCAGCCGGGGACAGAGAGCGGGAGGGATGGAGACCCAGTACTTC. This sequence encodes CASSRGQRAGGMETQYF.

This sequence joins TRBV2 and TRBJ1-2, with 7 nucleotides matching TRBD1. Germline-derived CDR1 and CDR2 are SNHLY and FYNNEI. The V and J ends lost 3 bases and 7 bases, in that order; junction bases with no gene match: 5. This CDR3 is built from 13 residues. The CDR3: CASSDEGAGGYTF. The DNA of the CDR3 is TGTGCCAGCAGTGATGAGGGGGCAGGTGGCTACACCTTC.

J is TRBJ2-1 and V is TRBV7-2; 13 bases are shared with TRBD2. CDR3 size: 16 residues. The junction had 5 bases not matched to a gene; V was cut back by 4 bases and J by 5 bases. Germline V lookup: CDR1 SGHTA, CDR2 FQGNSA. The CDR3 spells CASSSILAGGNNEQFF. The DNA for the CDR3 is TGTGCCAGCAGCTCGATACTAGCGGGGGGGAACAATGAGCAGTTCTTC.

Written as DNA, the CDR3 is TGTGCCAGCAGCGTACAAGGGGAAAAACTGTTTTTT. This sequence encodes CASSVQGEKLFF. The chain recombines TRBV9 with TRBJ1-4; D is uncertain. Per the germline V gene, CDR1 is SGDLS and CDR2 is YYNGEE. The ends were cut back, 1 base at V and 8 bases at J, with 6 bases in the middle. This CDR3 spans 12 amino acids. The full variable domain, its missing parts supplied by reference TRBV9 and TRBJ1-4, is DSGVTQTPKHLITATGQRVTLRCSPRSGDLSVYWYQQSLDQGLQFLIQYYNGEERAKGNILERFSAQQFPDLHSELNLSSLELGDSALYFCASSVQGEKLFFGSGTQLSVL.